This TCR beta chain was recovered during a study of post-analysis software for immune sequencing data. The wider study: Relapsing-remitting, secondary progressive and progressive-relapsing multiple sclerosis were all included among the disease courses. General observations from the study: Strong co-clustering by F measure linked samples that shared a preparation batch.

Every TCR beta cDNA library bore unique molecular identifiers. MiXCR was run by TCRdb on the PCR reads, yielding one entry per CDR3 protein. Found here are about 160,000 distinct CDR3 sequences, approximately 35% of them singletons; the top ten hold 25% to 35%. The CDR3 totals 15 residues. CDR1 and CDR2 (germline): SGDLS, YYNGEE. V shed 4 bases and J shed 5 bases, with 16 bases lying between them. This clonotype was seen more than once but under ten times. No antigen is known for it. This specimen consisted of blood, obtained after autologous hematopoietic stem cell transplantation. The source is a girl between 5 and 17 years old with multiple sclerosis. The chain employs TRBV9 and TRBJ1-5; a weak D match, TRBD1 (5 bases). CDR3 DNA sequence: TGTGCCAGCAGCCCCAAGGGGCCACCTCATCAGCCCCAGCATTTT. Translation gives CASSPKGPPHQPQHF.